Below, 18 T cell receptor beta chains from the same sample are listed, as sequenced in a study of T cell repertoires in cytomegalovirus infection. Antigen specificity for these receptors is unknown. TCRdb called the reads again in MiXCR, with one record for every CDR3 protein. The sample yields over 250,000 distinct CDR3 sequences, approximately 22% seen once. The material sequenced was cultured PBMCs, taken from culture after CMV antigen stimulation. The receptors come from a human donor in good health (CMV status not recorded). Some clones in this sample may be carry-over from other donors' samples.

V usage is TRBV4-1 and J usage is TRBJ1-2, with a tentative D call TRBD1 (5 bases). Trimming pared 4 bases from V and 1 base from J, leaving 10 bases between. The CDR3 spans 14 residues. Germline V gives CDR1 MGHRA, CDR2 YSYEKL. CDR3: CASSPVGVNYGYTF. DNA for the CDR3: TGCGCCAGCAGCCCAGTGGGGGTTAACTATGGCTACACCTTC.

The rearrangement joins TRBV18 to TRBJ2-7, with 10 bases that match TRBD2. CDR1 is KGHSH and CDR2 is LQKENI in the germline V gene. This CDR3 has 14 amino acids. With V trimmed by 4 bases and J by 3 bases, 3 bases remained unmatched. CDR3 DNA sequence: TGTGCCAGCTCACGGACTAGCGGTCGCTACGAGCAGTACTTC. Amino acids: CASSRTSGRYEQYF.

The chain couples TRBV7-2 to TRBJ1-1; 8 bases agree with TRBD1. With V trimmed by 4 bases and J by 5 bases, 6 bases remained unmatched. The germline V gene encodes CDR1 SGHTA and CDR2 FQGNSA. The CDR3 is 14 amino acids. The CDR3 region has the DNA TGTGCCAGCAGCTCACGCAGGGGGCGAACTGAAGCTTTCTTT. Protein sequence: CASSSRRGRTEAFF.

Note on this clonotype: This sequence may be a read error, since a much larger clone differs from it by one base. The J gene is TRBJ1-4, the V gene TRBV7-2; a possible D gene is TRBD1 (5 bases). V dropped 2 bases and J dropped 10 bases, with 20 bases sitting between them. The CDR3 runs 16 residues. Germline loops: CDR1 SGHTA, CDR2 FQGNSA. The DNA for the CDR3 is TGTGCCAGCAGCTTAAGCCGCGGGGGGGGTTCTGCAAAACTGTTTTTT. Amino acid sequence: CASSLSRGGGSAKLFF. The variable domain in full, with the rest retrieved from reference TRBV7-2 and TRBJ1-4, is GAGVSQSPSNKVTEKGKDVELRCDPISGHTALYWYRQSLGQGLEFLIYFQGNSAPDKSGLPSDRFSAERTGGSVSTLTIQRTQQEDSAVYLCASSLSRGGGSAKLFFGSGTQLSVL.

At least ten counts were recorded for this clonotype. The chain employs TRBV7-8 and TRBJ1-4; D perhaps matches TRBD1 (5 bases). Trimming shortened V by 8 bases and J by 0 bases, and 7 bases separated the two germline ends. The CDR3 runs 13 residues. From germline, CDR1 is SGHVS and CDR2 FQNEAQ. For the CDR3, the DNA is TGTGCCAGCTCGACAGCAACTAATGAAAAACTGTTTTTT. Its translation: CASSTATNEKLFF. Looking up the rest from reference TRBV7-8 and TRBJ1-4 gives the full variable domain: GAGVSQSPRYKVAKRGQDVALRCDPISGHVSLFWYQQALGQGPEFLTYFQNEAQLDKSGLPSDRFFAERPEGSVSTLKIQRTQQEDSAVYLCASSTATNEKLFFGSGTQLSVL.

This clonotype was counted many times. The CDR3 bases are TGTGCCAGCAGCTTAGCGTCTGGCGGGAGGGCCTTCAATGAGCAGTTCTTC. This gives the protein CASSLASGGRAFNEQFF. The chain recombines TRBV7-2 with TRBJ2-1; TRBD2 matches at 9 bases. This CDR3 region has 17 residues. V lost 0 bases to trimming and J lost 6 bases; unmatched junction nucleotides: 9. The germline gives CDR1 SGHTA, CDR2 FQGNSA.

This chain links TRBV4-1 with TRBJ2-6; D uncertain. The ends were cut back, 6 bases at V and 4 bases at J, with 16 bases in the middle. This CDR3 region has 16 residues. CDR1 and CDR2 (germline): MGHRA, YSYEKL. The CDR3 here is CASSQFGVPGANVLTF. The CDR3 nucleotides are TGCGCCAGCAGTCAGTTTGGGGTCCCCGGGGCCAACGTCCTGACTTTC.

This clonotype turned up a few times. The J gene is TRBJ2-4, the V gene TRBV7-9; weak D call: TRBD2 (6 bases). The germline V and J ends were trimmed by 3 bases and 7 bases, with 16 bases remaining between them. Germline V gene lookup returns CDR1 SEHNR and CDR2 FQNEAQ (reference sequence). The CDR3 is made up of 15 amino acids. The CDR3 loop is CASSLEGALGNIQYF. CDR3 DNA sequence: TGTGCCAGCAGCTTGGAGGGAGCCCTCGGGAACATTCAGTACTTC.

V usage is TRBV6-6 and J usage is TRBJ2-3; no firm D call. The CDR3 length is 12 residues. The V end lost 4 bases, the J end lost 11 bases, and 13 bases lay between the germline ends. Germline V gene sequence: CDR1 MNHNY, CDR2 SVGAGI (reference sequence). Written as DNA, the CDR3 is TGTGCCAGCAGTTCCCACCCTAGACAGCAGTATTTT. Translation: CASSSHPRQQYF.

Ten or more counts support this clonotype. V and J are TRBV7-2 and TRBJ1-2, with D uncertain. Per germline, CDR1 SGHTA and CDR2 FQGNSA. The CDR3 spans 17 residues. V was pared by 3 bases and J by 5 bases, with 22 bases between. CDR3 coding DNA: TGTGCCAGCAGCTTGACTCCGGAACAGAGTCGAGTGTATGGCTACACCTTC. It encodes CASSLTPEQSRVYGYTF.

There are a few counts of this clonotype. As DNA, the CDR3 is TGTGCCAGCAGTTTAAGGGGGCAGCTTAACTATGGCTACACCTTC. It yields the protein CASSLRGQLNYGYTF. This rearrangement joins TRBV12-3 or TRBV12-4 to TRBJ1-2; TRBD1 matches 7 bases. V lost 2 bases and J lost 1; bases outside the gene matches: 4. The CDR3 covers 15 residues.

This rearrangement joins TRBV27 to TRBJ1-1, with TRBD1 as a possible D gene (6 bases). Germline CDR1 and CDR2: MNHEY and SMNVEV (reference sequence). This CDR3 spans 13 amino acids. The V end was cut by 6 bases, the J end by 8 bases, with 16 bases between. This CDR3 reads CASSLDSGAEAFF. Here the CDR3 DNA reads TGTGCCAGCAGCCTGGACAGTGGGGCGGAAGCTTTCTTT.

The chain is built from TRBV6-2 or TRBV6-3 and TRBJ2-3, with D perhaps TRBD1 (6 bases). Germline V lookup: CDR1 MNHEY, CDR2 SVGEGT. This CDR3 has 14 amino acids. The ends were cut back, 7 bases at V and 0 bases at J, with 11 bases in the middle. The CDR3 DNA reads TGTGCCAGCAAAGAGGACAGTAGCACAGATACGCAGTATTTT. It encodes CASKEDSSTDTQYF.

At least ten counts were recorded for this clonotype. CDR3 sequence reads: CASSPTLASSNEQFF. CDR3 coding DNA: TGTGCCAGCAGCCCTACCCTTGCTAGCAGCAATGAGCAGTTCTTC. This chain uses TRBV7-2 with TRBJ2-1; perhaps TRBD2 as D (5 bases). V was clipped by 5 bases and J by 6 bases, with 17 bases between them. From germline, CDR1 is SGHTA and CDR2 FQGNSA. This CDR3 is built from 15 residues.

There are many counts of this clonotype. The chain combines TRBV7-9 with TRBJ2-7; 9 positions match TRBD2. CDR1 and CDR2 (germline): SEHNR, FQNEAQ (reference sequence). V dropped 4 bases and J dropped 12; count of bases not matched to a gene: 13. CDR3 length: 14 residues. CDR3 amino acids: CASSSPGLAGVSYV. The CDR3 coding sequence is TGTGCCAGCAGCTCTCCGGGACTAGCTGGGGTATCGTACGTC.

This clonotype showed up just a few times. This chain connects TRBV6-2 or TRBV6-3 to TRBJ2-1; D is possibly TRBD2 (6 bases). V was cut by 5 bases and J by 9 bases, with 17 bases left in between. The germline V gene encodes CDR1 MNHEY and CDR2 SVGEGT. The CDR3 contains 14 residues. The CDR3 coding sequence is TGTGCCAGCAGTGACCATAGCGGCATGGGTGAGCAGTTCTTC. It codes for CASSDHSGMGEQFF.

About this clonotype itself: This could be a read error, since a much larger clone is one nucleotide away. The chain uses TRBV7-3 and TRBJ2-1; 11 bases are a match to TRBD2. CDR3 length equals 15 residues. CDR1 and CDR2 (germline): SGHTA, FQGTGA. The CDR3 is CACSPRLAGRNEQFF. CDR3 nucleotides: TGTGCCTGCAGCCCCCGACTAGCGGGACGGAATGAGCAGTTCTTC.

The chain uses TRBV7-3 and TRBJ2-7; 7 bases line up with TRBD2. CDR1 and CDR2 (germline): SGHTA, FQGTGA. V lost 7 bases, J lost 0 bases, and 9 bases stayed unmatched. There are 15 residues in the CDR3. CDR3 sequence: CASNAGDSSSYEQYF. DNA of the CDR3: TGTGCCAGCAACGCGGGGGATTCAAGCTCCTACGAGCAGTACTTC.